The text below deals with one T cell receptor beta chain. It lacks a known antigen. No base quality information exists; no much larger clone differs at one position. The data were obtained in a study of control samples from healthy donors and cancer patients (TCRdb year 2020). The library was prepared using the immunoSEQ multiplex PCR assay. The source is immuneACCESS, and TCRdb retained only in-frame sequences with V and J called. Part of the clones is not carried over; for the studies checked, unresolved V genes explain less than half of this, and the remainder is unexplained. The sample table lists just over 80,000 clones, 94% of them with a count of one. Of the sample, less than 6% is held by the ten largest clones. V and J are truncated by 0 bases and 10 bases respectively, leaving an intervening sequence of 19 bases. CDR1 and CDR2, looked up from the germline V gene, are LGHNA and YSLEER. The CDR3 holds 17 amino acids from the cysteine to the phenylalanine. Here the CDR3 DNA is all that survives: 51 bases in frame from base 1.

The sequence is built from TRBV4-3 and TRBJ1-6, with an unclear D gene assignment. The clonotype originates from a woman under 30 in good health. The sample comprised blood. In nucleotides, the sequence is TGCGCCAGCAGCCAAGACTTCAGCATGTCGAGCCCATCACCCCTCCACTTT. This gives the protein CASSQDFSMSSPSPLHF.